These 23 T cell receptor beta chains came from one sample sequenced in a study of regulatory T cells in long-lasting Graves disease. With iRepertoire HTBI primers and Arm-PCR of CDR3 regions, TCR beta libraries were built. TCRdb itself ran the multiplex PCR reads through MiXCR, one entry per CDR3 protein. The data contain about 540,000 distinct CDR3 sequences, about 14% of them singletons. Noted time point: newly diagnosed GD, antithyroid drugs for less than 3 months. The TCR library used RNA extracted from PBMCs. The sample also formed part of further work on T cells in Graves' hyperthyroidism and ophthalmopathy.

The input for sequencing was peripheral blood mononuclear cells (PBMCs), taken at new diagnosis, from a patient treated with antithyroid drugs. These receptors were collected from a man younger than 45 with Graves disease.

There are many counts of this clonotype. The chain has TRBV6-1 and TRBJ2-2, with 7 bases identical to TRBD1. The trim removed 8 bases at V and 1 base at J, leaving 10 bases unmatched. The CDR3 length is 16 residues. Per the germline V gene, CDR1 is MNHNS and CDR2 is SASEGT. The CDR3, as DNA: TGTGCCAGCTATAACACGGGACAGAAGAACACCGGGGAGCTGTTTTTT. Its protein is CASYNTGQKNTGELFF.

This clonotype was detected many times. V and J are TRBV9 and TRBJ1-1; D might be TRBD1 (5 bases). The CDR3 is 16 residues long. Germline CDR1 SGDLS, CDR2 YYNGEE. Trimming left V 4 bases short and J 1 base short, with 17 bases between. In nucleotides, the CDR3 is TGTGCCAGCAGCACACTACCGGGACCGACGAACACTGAAGCTTTCTTT. Translated: CASSTLPGPTNTEAFF.

The CDR3 region has the DNA TGTGCCACCAGTGATAATCACGCCAGCTATGGCTACACCTTC. Its translation: CATSDNHASYGYTF. This chain connects TRBV24-1 to TRBJ1-2; D not certain. CDR1 is KGHDR and CDR2 is SFDVKD in the germline V gene. The CDR3 runs 14 residues. V shed 3 bases and J shed 4 bases, with 11 bases lying between them.

A few counts support this clonotype. CDR3 nucleotides: TGTGCCAGCAGCCCGGGGGGGGGCAACTATGGCTACACCTTC. This codes for CASSPGGGNYGYTF. V gene TRBV7-2 combines with J gene TRBJ1-2, with D maybe TRBD1 (6 bases). This CDR3 spans 14 amino acids. The V and J ends lost 5 bases and 2 bases respectively, with 12 bases between them. Per the germline V gene, CDR1 is SGHTA and CDR2 is FQGNSA.

This clonotype was seen many times. The chain joins TRBV3-1 to TRBJ2-7, with D perhaps given as TRBD1 or TRBD2 (5 bases each). This CDR3 is 12 amino acids long. The V end was cut by 0 bases, the J end by 6 bases, with 6 bases between. Per germline, CDR1 LGHDT and CDR2 YNNKEL (reference sequence). The CDR3 is CASSQEGTEQYF. CDR3 coding DNA: TGTGCCAGCAGCCAAGAAGGGACCGAGCAGTACTTC.

This sequence joins TRBV9 and TRBJ2-1, with D unclear. The CDR3 has 12 amino acids. Germline assignment: CDR1 SGDLS and CDR2 YYNGEE. Trimming took off 0 bases at V and 8 bases at J, with 6 bases between the two ends. Written as DNA, the CDR3 is TGTGCCAGCAGCGTAGCGAACGATGAGCAGTTCTTC. As protein: CASSVANDEQFF.

This clonotype was found many times. V is TRBV12-3 or TRBV12-4 and J is TRBJ2-1; 8 bases line up with TRBD2. The ends lost 3 bases at V and 8 bases at J; junction bases unmatched: 6. The CDR3 consists of 14 residues. The CDR3 region is CASSFGTSGDEQFF. DNA for the CDR3: TGTGCCAGCAGTTTCGGGACTAGTGGGGATGAGCAGTTCTTC.

This clonotype was observed many times. The rearrangement joins TRBV7-2 to TRBJ2-5, with a possible D match to TRBD2 (8 bases). CDR1 and CDR2 from the germline V gene are SGHTA and FQGNSA. The CDR3 totals 15 residues. Trimming took off 7 bases at V and 10 bases at J, with 25 bases between the two ends. This chain's CDR3 is CASTPGGTAARDQYF. The DNA for the CDR3 is TGTGCCAGCACCCCGGGGGGGACAGCAGCACGAGACCAGTACTTC.

V is TRBV13 and J is TRBJ2-7, with D uncertain. The germline gives CDR1 PRHDT, CDR2 FYEKMQ (reference sequence). The CDR3 is made up of 13 amino acids. V was pared by 5 bases and J by 3 bases, with 11 bases between. DNA for the CDR3: TGTGCCAGCAGCACCTCCTGGGACTACGAGCAGTACTTC. It specifies CASSTSWDYEQYF.

Ten or more counts support this clonotype. The V gene is TRBV6-5, the J gene TRBJ2-2; weak D call: TRBD2 (5 bases). Trimming took 2 bases from V and 8 from J, leaving 18 bases between them. CDR1 MNHEY and CDR2 SVGAGI come from the germline V gene. This CDR3 has 16 residues. The chain's CDR3 is CASSYEDFPPWGELFF. The CDR3, as DNA: TGTGCCAGCAGTTACGAGGACTTCCCCCCGTGGGGGGAGCTGTTTTTT.

In this sample, this clonotype turned up a few times. J is TRBJ2-2 and V is TRBV13; perhaps TRBD2 as D (7 bases). V was shortened by 11 bases and J by 1 base, with 11 bases between the two germline ends. The CDR3 is made up of 13 amino acids. Germline V CDR1 and CDR2: PRHDT, FYEKMQ (reference sequence). The CDR3 DNA sequence: TGTGCCGGGGGGGCGGAGAACACCGGGGAGCTGTTTTTT. Translation gives CAGGAENTGELFF. Supplemented by reference TRBV13 and TRBJ2-2, the full variable domain reads AAGVIQSPRHLIKEKRETATLKCYPIPRHDTVYWYQQGPGQDPQFLISFYEKMQSDKGSIPDRFSAQQFSDYHSELNMSSLELGDSALYFCAGGAENTGELFFGEGSRLTVL.

This clonotype has more than one count but fewer than ten. V gene TRBV9 combines with J gene TRBJ2-7, with 13 bases aligning to TRBD2. The germline V gene has CDR1 SGDLS and CDR2 YYNGEE. The CDR3 has 16 residues. Trimming removed 4 bases from V and 2 bases from J; junction bases left unmatched: 6. The CDR3 is CASSPGTSGDAYEQYF. The CDR3 DNA reads TGTGCCAGCAGCCCCGGGACTAGCGGGGACGCCTACGAGCAGTACTTC.

There are a few counts of this clonotype. The rearrangement uses TRBV25-1 and TRBJ2-3; no definite D call. The V and J ends lost 1 base and 3 bases respectively, with 5 bases between them. The CDR3 is made up of 13 amino acids. CDR1 MGHDK and CDR2 SYGVNS come from the germline V gene. Written as DNA, the CDR3 is TGTGCCAGCAGTGAATTTTTTACAGATACGCAGTATTTT. Translating gives CASSEFFTDTQYF.

This clonotype was counted once. The chain is built from TRBV9 and TRBJ2-3; D gene ambiguous. Germline loops: CDR1 SGDLS, CDR2 YYNGEE. Trimming shortened V by 1 base and J by 0 bases, and 9 bases separated the two germline ends. This CDR3 has 15 amino acids. The CDR3, as DNA: TGTGCCAGCAGCGTACGGTGGATTAGCACAGATACGCAGTATTTT. Residues: CASSVRWISTDTQYF.

V usage is TRBV18 and J usage is TRBJ2-7, with TRBD1 matching over 8 bases. Per germline, CDR1 KGHSH and CDR2 LQKENI. V shed 0 bases, J shed 6 bases, and the junction held 10 bases outside the gene matches. CDR3 size: 16 residues. The CDR3 coding sequence is TGTGCCAGCTCACCACCGGCTGGACAGGGTGTCGGCGAGCAGTACTTC. Its translation is CASSPPAGQGVGEQYF.

Many counts were recorded for this clonotype. The rearrangement uses TRBV2 and TRBJ2-3; 7 nucleotides agree with TRBD2. Trimming removed 5 bases from V and 3 bases from J; junction bases left unmatched: 11. CDR1 is SNHLY, CDR2 FYNNEI, per germline. The CDR3 is 16 residues long. DNA for the CDR3: TGTGCCAGCAGTAGATCTCCGGGAGGCGGAACAGATACGCAGTATTTT. This encodes CASSRSPGGGTDTQYF.

This clonotype was detected many times. The rearrangement uses TRBV6-9 and TRBJ2-1; no clear D gene. With 3 bases removed from V and 5 bases from J, the gap between germline ends came to 11 bases. Germline CDR1 reads MNHGY; CDR2 reads SVAAGI. The CDR3 sequence is 14 residues long. In nucleotides, the CDR3 is TGTGCCAGCAGTTACTCCCTAATGAACAATGAGCAGTTCTTC. It codes for CASSYSLMNNEQFF.

Remarks on this clonotype: A much larger clonotype is one base distant, so this may be a read error. The J gene is TRBJ2-1, the V gene TRBV20-1; D may be TRBD2 (6 bases). Between the trimmed V and J ends, which lost 0 bases and 13 bases, there was a span of 25 bases. Germline values: CDR1 DFQATT, CDR2 SNEGSKA (reference sequence). This CDR3 has 16 residues. In DNA, the CDR3 is TGCAGTGCTAGAGATAGGCTAGCGCCTCTCCAAGAGACCCAGTTCTTC. It codes for CSARDRLAPLQETQFF.

Many counts were recorded for this clonotype. This sequence joins TRBV7-9 and TRBJ1-1, with TRBD1 as a possible D gene (5 bases). This CDR3 is 12 amino acids long. CDR1 and CDR2 (germline): SEHNR, FQNEAQ (reference sequence). Trimming left V 5 bases short and J 4 bases short, with 8 bases between. CDR3 coding DNA: TGTGCCAGCAGCCGGGACGGCACTGAAGCTTTCTTT. Protein product: CASSRDGTEAFF. The entire variable domain, with the rest obtained from reference TRBV7-9 and TRBJ1-1, is as follows: DTGVSQNPRHKITKRGQNVTFRCDPISEHNRLYWYRQTLGQGPEFLTYFQNEAQLEKSRLLSDRFSAERPKGSFSTLEIQRTEQGDSAMYLCASSRDGTEAFFGQGTRLTVV.

This clonotype appeared many times. A junction boundary mismatches the germline segment, possibly from a read error. This chain uses TRBV5-1 with TRBJ1-2; tentative D call: TRBD1 (5 bases). Germline V CDR1 and CDR2: SGHRS, YFSETQ. The length of the CDR3 is 14 residues. CDR3 in DNA: TGTGCCAGCAGCTCCGGGGGGGGAGACTATGGCTACACCTTC. Amino acid sequence: CASSSGGGDYGYTF.

This clonotype showed up just a few times. Being one base from a much bigger clone, this may be a read error. V gene TRBV12-3 or TRBV12-4 combines with J gene TRBJ2-3; 7 positions match TRBD2. Unmatched junction bases numbered 5, after V lost 7 bases and J lost 1 base. This CDR3 spans 14 amino acids. This chain's CDR3 is CASTTLARTDTQYF. CDR3 in DNA: TGTGCCAGCACCACACTAGCGCGCACAGATACGCAGTATTTT.

This clonotype has ten or more counts. The rearrangement uses TRBV12-3 or TRBV12-4 and TRBJ1-2; D unresolved. The length of the CDR3 is 12 residues. Between the trimmed V and J ends, which lost 5 bases and 7 bases, there was a span of 11 bases. The CDR3 DNA sequence: TGTGCCAGCAGTCCGGAGGTTAGTGGCTACACCTTC. Encoded protein: CASSPEVSGYTF.

This clonotype was picked up many times. J is TRBJ2-3 and V is TRBV12-3 or TRBV12-4, with D tentatively TRBD1 or TRBD2 (6 bases each). Trimming stripped 8 bases from V and 2 bases from J, with 17 bases between. This CDR3 has 15 amino acids. This chain's CDR3 is CASLPGPGATDTQYF. Here the CDR3 DNA reads TGTGCCAGCCTCCCAGGACCGGGGGCCACAGATACGCAGTATTTT.